This TCR beta chain came from a study of blood T cell repertoires in COVID-19. Study as a whole: Sites across the United States, Italy and Spain contributed samples from acute and convalescent COVID-19. From T cells, B-cell-depleted T cells, or PBMCs came the material, which was cDNA or gDNA.

In the authors' methods: Reference gene primer amplification in the assay estimated nucleated cell counts. Using immunoSEQ multiplex PCR, the repertoire was profiled, and TCRdb retains in-frame clones only, with some absent. For V, J and clone size, that table is used; D and trimming come from the DNA. The table records about 200,000 clones, approximately 91% of them present only once. Patients of the Seattle cohort, enrolled during active infection, were followed longitudinally. The sequence was collected from a man aged 50-60 years with COVID-19, enrolled during active disease. Material: peripheral blood.

The CDR3 DNA is TGTGCCAGCAGTGATACTGTCCAGGGGTTCAGTAATGAAAAACTGTTTTTT. It yields the protein CASSDTVQGFSNEKLFF. The rearrangement joins TRBV6-1 to TRBJ1-4, with D perhaps matching TRBD1 (6 bases). Trimming took 3 bases from V and 4 from J, leaving 18 bases between them. The CDR3 length is 17 residues. Germline V CDR1 and CDR2: MNHNS, SASEGT.